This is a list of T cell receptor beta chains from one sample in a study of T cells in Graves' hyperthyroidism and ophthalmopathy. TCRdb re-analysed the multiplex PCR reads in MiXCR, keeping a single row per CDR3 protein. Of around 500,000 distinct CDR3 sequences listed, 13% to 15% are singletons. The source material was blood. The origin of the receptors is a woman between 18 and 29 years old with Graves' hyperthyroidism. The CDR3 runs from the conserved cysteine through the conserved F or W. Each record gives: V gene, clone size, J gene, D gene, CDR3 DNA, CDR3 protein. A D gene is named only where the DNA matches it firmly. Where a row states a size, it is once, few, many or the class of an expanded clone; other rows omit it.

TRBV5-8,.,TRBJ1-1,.,TGTGCCAGCAGCTTTTGGTACGTGGAAGCAACCGGGACTATGAACACTGAAGCTTTCTTT,CASSFWYVEATGTMNTEAFF
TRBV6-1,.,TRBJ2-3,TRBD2,TGTGCCAGCAGTGAACTAGCGGGAGGCCGAGGAGATACGCAGTATTTT,CASSELAGGRGDTQYF
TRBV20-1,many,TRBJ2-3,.,TGCAGTGCTAGTGACAGCGAGGCCACGCAGTATTTT,CSASDSEATQYF
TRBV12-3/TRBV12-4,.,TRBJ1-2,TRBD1,TGTGCCAGCAGTTTTTATGGGACAGGGGGCAATGGCTACACCTTC,CASSFYGTGGNGYTF
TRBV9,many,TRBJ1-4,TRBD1,TGTGCCAGCAGCCCCCGGGACAGGGATAGTGAAAAACTGTTTTTT,CASSPRDRDSEKLFF
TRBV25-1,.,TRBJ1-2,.,TGTGCCAGCAGTGCGAGTCAAAAGCCCGCGGGCTACACCTTC,CASSASQKPAGYTF
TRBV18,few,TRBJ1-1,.,TGTGCCAGCTCACCACTCCCTATACGGGGCCTCACTGAAGCTTTCTTT,CASSPLPIRGLTEAFF
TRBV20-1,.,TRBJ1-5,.,TGCAGTGCTGGGGGAGGACAGTTCAATCAGCCCCAGCATTTT,CSAGGGQFNQPQHF
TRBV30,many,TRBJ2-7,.,TGTGCCTGGACTAAATTTAGCCGAACCTACGAGCAGTACTTC,CAWTKFSRTYEQYF
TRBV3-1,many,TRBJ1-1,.,TGTGCCAGCAGCCGCAGATCCAACACTGAAGCTTTCTTT,CASSRRSNTEAFF
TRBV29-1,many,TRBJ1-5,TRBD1,TGCAGCGCCGGACAGGGCGGACAGCCCCAGCATTTT,CSAGQGGQPQHF
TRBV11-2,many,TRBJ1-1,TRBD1,TGTGCCAGCAGCCATTTTCCTTTGGACAGGGGGAAGACTGAAGCTTTCTTT,CASSHFPLDRGKTEAFF
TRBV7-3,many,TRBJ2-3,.,TGTGCCAGCAGCTTAAGGCCGGACTCAGATACGCAGTATTTT,CASSLRPDSDTQYF
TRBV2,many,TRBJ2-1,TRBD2,TGTGCCAGCAGTCCTAGCGGGGGCTCCTACAATGAGCAGTTCTTC,CASSPSGGSYNEQFF
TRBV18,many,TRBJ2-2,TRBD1,TGTGCCAGCTCGTGGACAGGGGATATAGCGAACACCGGGGAGCTGTTTTTT,CASSWTGDIANTGELFF
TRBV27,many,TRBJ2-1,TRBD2,TGTGCCAGCAGTCAAGGACTCGGGGAGGGCCTAAATGAGCAGTTCTTC,CASSQGLGEGLNEQFF
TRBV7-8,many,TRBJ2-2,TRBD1,TGTGCCAGCAGCTATCAGGGGGCGACCGGGGAGCTGTTTTTT,CASSYQGATGELFF
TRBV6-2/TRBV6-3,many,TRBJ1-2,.,TGTGCCAGCAGTTACTCGAGAAGGGTGTCGGATGGCTACACCTTC,CASSYSRRVSDGYTF
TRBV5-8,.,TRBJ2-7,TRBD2,TGTGCCAGCAGCTTTCTGACTAGCGGGAGGATCGAGCAGTACTTC,CASSFLTSGRIEQYF
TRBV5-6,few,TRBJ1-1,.,TGTGCCAGCAGCTTGGTCCTGAACACTGAAGCTTTCTTT,CASSLVLNTEAFF
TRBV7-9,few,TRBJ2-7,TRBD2,TGTGCCAGCAGCTTAGACGGGACTACCCCTTACGAGCAGTACTTC,CASSLDGTTPYEQYF
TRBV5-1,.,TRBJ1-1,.,TGCGCCAGCAGCCCTAGCCTGACAGTAATGAACACTGAAGCTTTCTTT,CASSPSLTVMNTEAFF
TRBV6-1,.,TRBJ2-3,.,TGCGCCAGCAGTGATCAGGGGACAGATACGCAGTATTTT,CASSDQGTDTQYF
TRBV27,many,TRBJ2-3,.,TGTGCCAGCAGTTATTTAGCGACTAGCACAGATACGCAGTATTTT,CASSYLATSTDTQYF
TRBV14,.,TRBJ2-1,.,TGTGCCAGCAGCCAAGCCCCCGGCCGCATCTCCTACAATGAGCAGTTCTTC,CASSQAPGRISYNEQFF
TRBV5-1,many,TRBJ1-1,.,TGCGCCAGCAGCTTCCGGGACGGGAACACTGAAGCTTTCTTT,CASSFRDGNTEAFF
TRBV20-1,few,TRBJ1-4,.,TGCAGTGCTAGATGGGGGGGGGGAGCAACTAATGAAAAACTGTTTTTT,CSARWGGGATNEKLFF
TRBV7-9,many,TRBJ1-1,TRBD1,TGTGCCAGCAGCGTGACAGGGCAAATGAACACTGAAGCTTTCTTT,CASSVTGQMNTEAFF
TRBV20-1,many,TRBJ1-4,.,TGCAGTGCTCACAGGGTGCGGGGTAATGAAAAACTGTTTTTT,CSAHRVRGNEKLFF
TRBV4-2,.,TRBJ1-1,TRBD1,TGTGCCAGCAGCCAGGGGATTGGACAGGGGGTTTTGAACACTGAAGCTTTCTTT,CASSQGIGQGVLNTEAFF
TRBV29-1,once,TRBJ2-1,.,TGCAGCTTTCCCCTGGTCGATGAGCAGTTCTTC,CSFPLVDEQFF
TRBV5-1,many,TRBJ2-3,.,TGCGCCAGTTTGACGGGAGTAGGGGCAGATACGCAGTATTTT,CASLTGVGADTQYF
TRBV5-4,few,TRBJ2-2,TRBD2,TGTGCCAGCAGCTTGAGCGGGAGAGTCGGGGAGCTGTTTTTT,CASSLSGRVGELFF
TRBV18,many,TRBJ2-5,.,TGTGCCAGCACAGTTTTCCGGGACCAAGAGACCCAGTACTTC,CASTVFRDQETQYF
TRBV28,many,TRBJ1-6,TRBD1,TGTGCCAGCAGTTTCGGGACAGGGGGCGGTTCACCCCTCCACTTT,CASSFGTGGGSPLHF
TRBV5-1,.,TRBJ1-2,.,TGCGCCAGCAGCTTGCTGAAAAGCGGTAAAGGTGGCTACACCTTC,CASSLLKSGKGGYTF
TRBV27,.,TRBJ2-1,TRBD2,TGTGCCAGCAGCCCCAAAGCGGGAGGGAGAACCTACAATGAGCAGTTCTTC,CASSPKAGGRTYNEQFF
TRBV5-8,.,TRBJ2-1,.,TGTGCCAGCAGCTTGAGGTGGGTCAGGGGCTCCTACAATGAGCAGTTCTTC,CASSLRWVRGSYNEQFF
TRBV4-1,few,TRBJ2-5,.,TGCGCCAGCAGCCAAGACAGCCCGGGAGAGACCCAGTACTTC,CASSQDSPGETQYF
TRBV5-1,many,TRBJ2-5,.,TGCGCCAGCAGCTTGGGGCAGGGTACGAGGGAGACCCAGTACTTC,CASSLGQGTRETQYF
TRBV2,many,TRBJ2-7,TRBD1,TGTGCCAGCTCAGGGGGCGCAAGGTCCTACGAGCAGTACTTC,CASSGGARSYEQYF
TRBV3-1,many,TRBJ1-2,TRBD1,TGTGCCAGCAGCCAAGATGGGACAGGGTCCTATGGCTACACCTTC,CASSQDGTGSYGYTF
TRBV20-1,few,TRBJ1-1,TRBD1,TGCAGTGCTGGACAGGGAATTAACACTGAAGCTTTCTTT,CSAGQGINTEAFF
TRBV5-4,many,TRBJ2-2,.,TGTGCCAGCAGCCCACAGGGACGGGAGGAGCTGTTTTTT,CASSPQGREELFF
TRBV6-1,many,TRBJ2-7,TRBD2,TGTGCCAGCAGCGAGGGGAGGACTAGCGGGAGAAACTCCGAGCAGTACTTC,CASSEGRTSGRNSEQYF
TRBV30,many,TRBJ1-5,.,TGTGCCTGGAGTGTCACAGGGAATCAGCCCCAGCATTTT,CAWSVTGNQPQHF
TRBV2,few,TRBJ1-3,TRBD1,TGTGCCAGCAAGGGACAGCCCTCTGGAAACACCATATATTTT,CASKGQPSGNTIYF
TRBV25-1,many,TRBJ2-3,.,TGTGCCAGCAGTGAATATAGAGTTCTGGAACAGCACGCTACGCAGTATTTT,CASSEYRVLEQHATQYF
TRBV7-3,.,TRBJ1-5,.,TGTGCCAGCAGCTTAGTTGGCTGGGGGCGGCAGCCCCAGCATTTT,CASSLVGWGRQPQHF
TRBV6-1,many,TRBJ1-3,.,TGTGCCAGCAGTTCACGACAGTCCTCTGGAAACACCATATATTTT,CASSSRQSSGNTIYF
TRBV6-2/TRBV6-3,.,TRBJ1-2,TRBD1,TGTGCCAGCAGTCCATCAAGACAGGGGGCTGGCTACACCTTC,CASSPSRQGAGYTF
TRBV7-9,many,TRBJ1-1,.,TGTGCCAGCAGCCTGGACATTAAGGGAGCTTTCTTT,CASSLDIKGAFF
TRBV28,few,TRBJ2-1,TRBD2,TGTGCCAGCAGTTTTTCACTAGCGGGATACAATGAGCAGTTCTTC,CASSFSLAGYNEQFF
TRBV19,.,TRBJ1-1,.,TGTGCCAGTAGTCCCCGGGGGGGATACACTGAAGCTTTCTTT,CASSPRGGYTEAFF
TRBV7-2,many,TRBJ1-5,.,TGTGCCAGCAGCCCGCGGGGGGCAGTAGGGCAGCCCCAGCATTTT,CASSPRGAVGQPQHF
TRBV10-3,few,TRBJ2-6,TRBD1,TGTGCCATCACTCGGGACAGGGCATTAGCTGGGGCCAACGTCCTGACTTTC,CAITRDRALAGANVLTF
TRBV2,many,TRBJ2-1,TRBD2,TGTGCCAGCAGGGGGGGACTAGCGGGAAGGAATGAGCAGTTCTTC,CASRGGLAGRNEQFF
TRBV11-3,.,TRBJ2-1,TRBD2,TGTGCCAGCAGTTATACCCTAGCGGGAGGGCCGTTCGATGAGCAGTTCTTC,CASSYTLAGGPFDEQFF